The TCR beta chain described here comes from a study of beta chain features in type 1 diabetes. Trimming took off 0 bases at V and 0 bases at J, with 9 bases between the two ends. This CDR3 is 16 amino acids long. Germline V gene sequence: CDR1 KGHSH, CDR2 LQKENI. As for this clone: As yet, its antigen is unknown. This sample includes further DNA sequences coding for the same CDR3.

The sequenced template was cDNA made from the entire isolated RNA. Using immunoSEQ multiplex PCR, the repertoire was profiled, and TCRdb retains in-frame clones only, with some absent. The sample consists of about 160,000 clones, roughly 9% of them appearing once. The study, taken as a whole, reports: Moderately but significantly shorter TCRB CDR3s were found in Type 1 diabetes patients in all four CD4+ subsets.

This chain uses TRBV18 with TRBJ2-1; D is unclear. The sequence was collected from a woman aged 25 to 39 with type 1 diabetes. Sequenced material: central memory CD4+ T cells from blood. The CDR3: CASSPPSGFSYNEQFF. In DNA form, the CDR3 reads TGTGCCAGCTCACCACCTTCAGGATTCTCCTACAATGAGCAGTTCTTC.